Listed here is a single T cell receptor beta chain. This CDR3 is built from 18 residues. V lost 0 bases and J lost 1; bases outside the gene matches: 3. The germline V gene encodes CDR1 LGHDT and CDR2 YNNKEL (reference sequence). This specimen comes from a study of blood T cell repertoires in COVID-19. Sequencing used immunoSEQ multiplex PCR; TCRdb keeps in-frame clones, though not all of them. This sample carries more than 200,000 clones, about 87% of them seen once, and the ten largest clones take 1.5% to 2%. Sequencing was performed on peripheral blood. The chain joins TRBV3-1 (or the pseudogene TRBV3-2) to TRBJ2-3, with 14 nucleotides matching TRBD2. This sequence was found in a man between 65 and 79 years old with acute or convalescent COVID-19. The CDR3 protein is CASSQEGLAGAGTDTQYF. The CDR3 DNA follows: TGTGCCAGCAGCCAAGAGGGACTAGCGGGAGCGGGCACAGATACGCAGTATTTT.